This TCR beta chain was sequenced in a study of regulatory and conventional T cells in RAG deficiency. The table came from immunoSEQ multiplex PCR; TCRdb's copy has only in-frame clones and leaves some out. The table has 30,000 to 35,000 clones, about 78% seen once; the top ten hold 3.4%. Genomic DNA came from blood conventional CD4+ T cells gated CD25-low CD127-high. As for this clone: The target antigen is unknown.

Germline V CDR1 and CDR2: MNHNS, SASEGT. V lost 8 bases and J lost 0; bases outside the gene matches: 4. The CDR3 extends over 14 amino acids. Whole-study findings and limits: Treg unique TCR beta sequences were around 100-fold fewer in Omenn syndrome and CID/AS patients than controls. Shorter CDR3s in all patient subsets; >85% Treg-Tconv overlap in Omenn.

These sequences were also reported in another study, on regulatory T cells. That study adds: The PCR used 52 TRBV and 13 TRBJ primers. Regulatory T cells showed the strongest V-J pair restriction and V/J gene skewing among patient repertoires.

The sequencing input was CD4+ effector T cells sorted from blood. The chain is built from TRBV6-1 and TRBJ1-5, with 7 bases aligning to TRBD1. This receptor was obtained from a human donor in good health. CDR3 in amino acids: CASSGTASNQPQHF. The CDR3 nucleotides read TGTGCCAGCTCCGGGACAGCTAGCAATCAGCCCCAGCATTTT.